One and the same sample provided the 17 T cell receptor beta chains below, sequenced in a study of blood T cell repertoires in COVID-19. Profiled with immunoSEQ multiplex PCR; TCRdb holds only in-frame clones, not every one. The repertoire has hundreds of thousands of clones, about 87% of them found once; the top ten carry 2.5% to 3%. Sequenced sample: PBMCs or T cells enriched from blood (not recorded which). The source is a woman between 50 and 59 years old who had recovered from COVID-19.

The J gene is TRBJ2-5, the V gene TRBV24-1, with 10 positions matching TRBD1. This CDR3 spans 14 amino acids. The V gene's germline CDR1 is KGHDR and CDR2 SFDVKD. Trimming removed 7 bases from V and 3 bases from J; junction bases left unmatched: 4. CDR3 region: CATRETGGEETQYF. As DNA, the CDR3 is TGTGCCACCAGGGAGACAGGGGGCGAAGAGACCCAGTACTTC.

This chain connects TRBV15 to TRBJ1-1, with 7 positions matching TRBD1. J lost 5 bases, V lost 6 bases, and 6 bases had no gene match. Germline CDR1 LNHNV, CDR2 YYDKDF (reference sequence). This CDR3 contains 13 residues. The CDR3 is CATRQGMGTEAFF. The CDR3 region has the DNA TGTGCCACCAGACAGGGGATGGGAACTGAAGCTTTCTTT. Full variable domain (missing parts from reference TRBV15 and TRBJ1-1): DAMVIQNPRYQVTQFGKPVTLSCSQTLNHNVMYWYQQKSSQAPKLLFHYYDKDFNNEADTPDNFQSRRPNTSFCFLDIRSPGLGDTAMYLCATRQGMGTEAFFGQGTRLTVV.

The chain recombines TRBV9 with TRBJ2-5, with 7 bases fitting TRBD2. Looked up from germline, CDR1 is SGDLS and CDR2 is YYNGEE. The length of the CDR3 is 15 residues. V shed 0 bases and J 1 base; nucleotides not matched to a gene: 3. DNA for the CDR3: TGTGCCAGCAGCGTAGAAGCGGGGACCCAAGAGACCCAGTACTTC. Its translation is CASSVEAGTQETQYF.

This rearrangement joins TRBV27 to TRBJ2-7; 11 positions agree with TRBD2. Unmatched junction bases numbered 11, after V lost 5 bases and J lost 5 bases. Germline values: CDR1 MNHEY, CDR2 SMNVEV (reference sequence). The length of the CDR3 is 16 residues. The CDR3 region has the DNA TGTGCCAGCAGTCGCATTATAGCGGGAGGGCCCAACGAGCAGTACTTC. It yields the protein CASSRIIAGGPNEQYF.

The chain has TRBV27 and TRBJ1-1; unclear D gene. The germline V gene has CDR1 MNHEY and CDR2 SMNVEV (reference sequence). The CDR3 has 14 residues. V was clipped by 2 bases and J by 1 base, with 8 bases between them. The DNA for the CDR3 is TGTGCCAGCAGTTTAAACAGACAGAACACTGAAGCTTTCTTT. Encoded protein: CASSLNRQNTEAFF.

A single count supports this clone. The chain uses TRBV19 and TRBJ1-1; D is possibly TRBD1 (6 bases). Germline values: CDR1 LNHDA, CDR2 SQIVND (reference sequence). This CDR3 comprises 16 residues. The ends were cut back, 6 bases at V and 1 base at J, with 18 bases in the middle. The DNA of the CDR3 is TGTGCCAGTAGGTCTCTCTCGGACAGCCCGAACACTGAAGCTTTCTTT. Amino acids: CASRSLSDSPNTEAFF. Based on the CDR3 plus reference TRBV19 and TRBJ1-1, the full variable domain is DGGITQSPKYLFRKEGQNVTLSCEQNLNHDAMYWYRQDPGQGLRLIYYSQIVNDFQKGDIAEGYSVSREKKESFPLTVTSAQKNPTAFYLCASRSLSDSPNTEAFFGQGTRLTVV.

J is TRBJ1-1 and V is TRBV20-1, with a weak D call TRBD1 (6 bases). This CDR3 has 11 amino acids. V gave up 5 bases and J gave up 11 bases, with 15 bases separating them. CDR1 DFQATT and CDR2 SNEGSKA come from the germline V gene (reference sequence). For the CDR3, the DNA is TGCAGTGCTTGGGACGGACAGCAGGCTTTCTTT. Translation: CSAWDGQQAFF.

The chain is built from TRBV5-1 and TRBJ1-6; D is undetermined. CDR3 length equals 15 residues. Germline values: CDR1 SGHRS, CDR2 YFSETQ. Trimming stripped 0 bases from V and 0 bases from J, with 4 bases between. CDR3 residues: CASSLAGSYNSPLHF. The CDR3, as DNA: TGCGCCAGCAGCTTGGCCGGCTCCTATAATTCACCCCTCCACTTT.

V gene TRBV3-1 (or the pseudogene TRBV3-2) combines with J gene TRBJ1-1; TRBD1 agrees at 9 bases. Germline V CDR1 and CDR2: LGHDT, YNNKEL (reference sequence). CDR3 length equals 18 residues. Trimming removed 8 bases from V and 1 base from J; junction bases left unmatched: 17. CDR3 amino acids: CASGCMGQGKRSNTEAFF. Written as DNA, the CDR3 is TGTGCCAGCGGATGTATGGGACAGGGTAAACGATCGAACACTGAAGCTTTCTTT.

The chain links TRBV5-4 to TRBJ2-1; 11 bases are shared with TRBD1. Germline CDR1 reads SGHNT; CDR2 reads YYREEE (reference sequence). This CDR3 has 13 residues. After removal of 3 bases from V and 7 bases from J, the junction contained 0 bases not matched to a gene. This CDR3 reads CASSWDRGNEQFF. The CDR3 DNA reads TGTGCCAGCAGCTGGGACAGGGGGAATGAGCAGTTCTTC.

The chain employs TRBV7-2 and TRBJ1-2; D is unclear. V lost 7 bases, J lost 8 bases, and 11 bases lay in between. From germline, CDR1 is SGHTA and CDR2 FQGNSA. This CDR3 has 11 amino acids. The CDR3 reads CASTPGVGYTF. CDR3 coding DNA: TGTGCCAGCACCCCGGGTGTGGGCTACACCTTC.

This sequence joins TRBV5-1 and TRBJ2-7, with TRBD2 matching over 7 bases. The CDR3 consists of 14 residues. Germline CDR1 SGHRS, CDR2 YFSETQ. J gave up 3 bases and V 5 bases, and 8 bases lay outside the gene matches. CDR3 sequence (DNA): TGCGCCAGCAGTTTCCAAGCGGGGAACTACGAGCAGTACTTC. Amino acids: CASSFQAGNYEQYF.

V usage is TRBV7-9 and J usage is TRBJ2-6; TRBD2 might be the D (5 bases). The CDR3 covers 15 residues. Germline lookup yields CDR1 SEHNR and CDR2 FQNEAQ (reference sequence). Trimming left V 3 bases short and J 0 bases short, with 6 bases between. The CDR3 nucleotides are TGTGCCAGCAGCTTCGGGGTCTCTGGGGCCAACGTCCTGACTTTC. It yields the protein CASSFGVSGANVLTF.

The chain carries TRBV7-2 and TRBJ1-3; no firm D call. Germline loops: CDR1 SGHTA, CDR2 FQGNSA. V was trimmed by 4 bases and J by 8 bases, leaving 24 bases between them. This CDR3 has 17 residues. CDR3 coding DNA: TGTGCCAGCAGCTCCAACGTGCTGGCAGGTCCCGGGGACACCATATATTTT. The encoded protein is CASSSNVLAGPGDTIYF.

This clone was found once. The rearrangement uses TRBV3-1 (or the pseudogene TRBV3-2) and TRBJ2-4, with D unclear. The CDR3 contains 14 residues. Deletions cut 0 bases from V and 6 bases from J, with 9 bases between. Looked up from germline, CDR1 is LGHDT and CDR2 is YNNKEL (reference sequence). The CDR3 loop reads CASSQERLGNIQYF. The CDR3 bases are TGTGCCAGCAGCCAAGAGAGACTGGGAAACATTCAGTACTTC.

The V call is TRBV6-5, the J call TRBJ2-7, with 10 bases lining up with TRBD1. The trim removed 2 bases at V and 4 bases at J, leaving 2 bases unmatched. This CDR3 comprises 14 residues. CDR1 is MNHEY and CDR2 is SVGAGI in the germline V gene. CDR3 sequence: CASSYGTGVYEQYF. The CDR3 bases are TGTGCCAGCAGTTACGGGACAGGGGTATACGAGCAGTACTTC.

The chain carries TRBV25-1 and TRBJ2-1, with 9 bases lining up with TRBD1. Unmatched junction bases numbered 5, after V lost 1 base and J lost 4 bases. Germline V gene data show CDR1 as MGHDK and CDR2 as SYGVNS. CDR3 length equals 16 residues. The CDR3 DNA reads as TGTGCCAGCAGTGAATTCGGGACAGGGTCTTACAATGAGCAGTTCTTC. Translating gives CASSEFGTGSYNEQFF.